The 10 T cell receptor beta chains in this list originate from one sample, sequenced in a study of blood T cell repertoires in COVID-19 (TCRdb year 2020). The receptor library was made with the immunoSEQ multiplex PCR assay. TCRdb limited this immuneACCESS table to in-frame rearrangements with V and J called. A share of clones is missing; checked studies link under half to unresolved V genes, and the rest is unexplained. The sample table records over 150,000 clones; about 85% of these occur just once. 0.63% of the sample comes from the top ten. The sample consisted of peripheral blood. All receptors derive from a man between 60 and 75 years old with COVID-19, enrolled during active disease.

V usage is TRBV9 and J usage is TRBJ1-2; D is possibly TRBD1 (5 bases). Germline V CDR1 and CDR2: SGDLS, YYNGEE. The CDR3 is made up of 13 amino acids. V lost 5 bases to trimming and J lost 5 bases, with 13 bases between them. The CDR3 protein is CASSVGRDYGYTF. The CDR3 DNA is TGTGCCAGCAGTGTCGGCAGGGATTATGGCTACACCTTC.

This clone was detected only a few times. The sample has other DNA sequences that encode this CDR3 too. This chain connects TRBV6-5 to TRBJ1-2; a weak D match, TRBD1 (5 bases). Germline CDR1 is MNHEY and CDR2 is SVGAGI. The V end lost 0 bases, the J end lost 4 bases, and 6 bases lay between the germline ends. This CDR3 spans 13 amino acids. The CDR3 region is CASSYSGVYGYTF. CDR3 DNA: TGTGCCAGCAGTTACTCAGGGGTCTATGGCTACACCTTC.

This chain links TRBV6-5 with TRBJ2-3; D possibly corresponds to TRBD2 (7 bases). The CDR3 covers 15 residues. Germline lookup yields CDR1 MNHEY and CDR2 SVGAGI. V was shortened by 2 bases and J by 2 bases, with 11 bases between the two germline ends. CDR3 region: CASSYRAGATDTQYF. In DNA, the CDR3 is TGTGCCAGCAGTTACAGGGCGGGGGCCACAGATACGCAGTATTTT.

The genes are TRBV7-2 and TRBJ2-3; D may be TRBD2 (5 bases). The CDR3 covers 15 residues. The V end was cut by 1 base, the J end by 1 base, with 9 bases between. Germline V gives CDR1 SGHTA, CDR2 FQGNSA. The CDR3 here is CASSLGLAGTDTQYF. The CDR3 DNA is TGTGCCAGCAGCTTAGGTCTAGCAGGCACAGATACGCAGTATTTT.

This chain connects TRBV19 to TRBJ1-2; 10 bases map to TRBD1. The ends lost 6 bases at V and 4 bases at J; junction bases unmatched: 11. In germline, CDR1 is LNHDA, CDR2 SQIVND (reference sequence). There are 16 residues in the CDR3. CDR3 sequence reads: CASSESGTGARYGYTF. The CDR3 nucleotides are TGTGCCAGTAGCGAATCCGGGACAGGGGCCCGCTATGGCTACACCTTC.

This clone was seen more than once but under ten times. The V call is TRBV13, the J call TRBJ1-2; TRBD1 matches 10 bases. Germline lookup yields CDR1 PRHDT and CDR2 FYEKMQ (reference sequence). This CDR3 has 17 residues. V lost 8 bases to trimming and J lost 8 bases; unmatched junction nucleotides: 20. The chain's CDR3 is CASGEWDRGLPLIGYTF. CDR3 nucleotide sequence: TGTGCCAGCGGGGAGTGGGACAGGGGTCTTCCGTTGATCGGCTACACCTTC.

The gene calls are TRBV6-6 and TRBJ2-7; the match to TRBD1 covers 8 bases. The V segment lost 7 bases and the J segment 0 bases; nucleotides outside the gene matches: 5. The CDR3 sequence is 14 residues long. The V gene's germline CDR1 is MNHNY and CDR2 SVGAGI (reference sequence). The CDR3 sequence: CASTEDRVSYEQYF. The CDR3 DNA reads as TGTGCCAGCACTGAGGACAGGGTCTCCTACGAGCAGTACTTC.

The rearrangement links TRBV18 to TRBJ1-3; D gene ambiguous. Trimming pared 5 bases from V and 2 bases from J, leaving 10 bases between. Germline V gene data show CDR1 as KGHSH and CDR2 as LQKENI. CDR3 length: 14 residues. CDR3 DNA sequence: TGTGCCAGCTCATCGTACAACCCTGGAAACACCATATATTTT. Translation gives CASSSYNPGNTIYF.

CDR3 sequence: CASSRTTGGLNQPQHF. The CDR3 bases are TGTGCCAGCAGTCGGACTACAGGGGGCCTAAATCAGCCCCAGCATTTT. The chain employs TRBV7-6 and TRBJ1-5, with 9 bases lining up with TRBD1. The CDR3 runs to 16 residues. V lost 6 bases to trimming and J lost 4 bases; unmatched junction nucleotides: 10. From germline, CDR1 is SGHVS and CDR2 FNYEAQ.

The chain couples TRBV6-5 to TRBJ2-7, with D unclear. This CDR3 has 15 residues. Germline V gene data show CDR1 as MNHEY and CDR2 as SVGAGI. Trimming took 2 bases from V and 0 from J, leaving 11 bases between them. As DNA, the CDR3 is TGTGCCAGCAGTTACCGAGGTAGTGGCTCCTACGAGCAGTACTTC. Its translation is CASSYRGSGSYEQYF.